These 10 T cell receptor beta chains originate from one sample sequenced in a study of glioma-infiltrating T cells after dendritic cell vaccination. Stated time point: after dendritic cell vaccination, including at tumor progression/relapse. Sequencing was performed with immunoSEQ multiplex PCR; in TCRdb, only in-frame clones are kept and a portion is missing. The repertoire holds 100,000 or so clones, with 90% as singletons. Material: blood, obtained after dendritic cell vaccination. The receptors derive from a human donor with glioblastoma.

J is TRBJ2-7 and V is TRBV5-1; possibly TRBD1 for D (6 bases). The germline gives CDR1 SGHRS, CDR2 YFSETQ. The CDR3 extends over 15 amino acids. V lost 2 bases and J 6 bases, leaving 18 bases between the germline ends. The CDR3 DNA sequence: TGCGCCAGCAGCTTCGAAGGGGGTACCCTAGTCGAGCAGTACTTC. It is translated as CASSFEGGTLVEQYF.

The genes are TRBV11-3 and TRBJ2-6, with TRBD1 matching 10 bases. Germline CDR1 and CDR2: SGHNT and YENEEA. V lost 2 bases to trimming and J lost 0 bases; unmatched junction nucleotides: 10. CDR3 length: 20 amino acids. The CDR3 is CASSLPFGTGDSSGANVLTF. DNA of the CDR3: TGTGCCAGCAGCTTACCCTTCGGGACAGGGGACAGCTCTGGGGCCAACGTCCTGACTTTC. Supplemented by reference TRBV11-3 and TRBJ2-6, the full variable domain reads EAGVVQSPRYKIIEKKQPVAFWCNPISGHNTLYWYLQNLGQGPELLIRYENEEAVDDSQLPKDRFSAERLKGVDSTLKIQPAELGDSAVYLCASSLPFGTGDSSGANVLTFGAGSRLTVL.

In this sample, this clone turned up once. This chain joins TRBV29-1 and TRBJ1-2; D possibly corresponds to TRBD1 (5 bases). Trimming removed 6 bases from V and 0 bases from J, with 14 bases in between. This CDR3 comprises 14 residues. The germline V gene encodes CDR1 SQVTM and CDR2 ANQGSEA. The CDR3: CSVNGHTANYGYTF. In DNA form, the CDR3 reads TGCAGCGTAAACGGACATACAGCTAACTATGGCTACACCTTC.

This clone appeared a few times. The chain is built from TRBV2 and TRBJ1-1, with 8 bases identical to TRBD1. Germline V gene lookup returns CDR1 SNHLY and CDR2 FYNNEI. J gave up 11 bases and V 3 bases, and 5 bases lay outside the gene matches. The CDR3 contains 12 residues. Written as DNA, the CDR3 is TGTGCCAGCAGTGATCAGGGGGCGGGCGCTTTCTTT. Translation: CASSDQGAGAFF.

This chain uses TRBV2 with TRBJ1-1; D ambiguous. CDR1 is SNHLY, CDR2 FYNNEI, per germline. This CDR3 has 15 amino acids. V was clipped by 3 bases and J by 4 bases, with 15 bases between them. The CDR3 reads CASSEEGYGSTEAFF. The CDR3 DNA reads as TGTGCCAGCAGTGAGGAAGGCTATGGGAGCACTGAAGCTTTCTTT.

V usage is TRBV10-2 and J usage is TRBJ2-5, with 9 bases lining up with TRBD1. The CDR3 has 14 amino acids. Germline V gene data show CDR1 as WSHSY and CDR2 as SAAADI. Unmatched junction bases numbered 8, after V lost 8 bases and J lost 4 bases. The CDR3, as DNA: TGCGCCAGCGCCTGGGGACAGGGCCGAGAGACCCAGTACTTC. It specifies CASAWGQGRETQYF.

V usage is TRBV12-5 and J usage is TRBJ2-5, with D hard to call. The CDR3 runs to 11 residues. V lost 3 bases, J lost 5 bases, and 4 bases lay in between. Germline lookup yields CDR1 LGHNT and CDR2 FRNRAP. CDR3 protein: CASGFYETQYF. CDR3 coding DNA: TGTGCTAGTGGTTTCTATGAGACCCAGTACTTC.

CDR3 in amino acids: CASSQGQGTSLGGYTF. The CDR3 DNA is TGCGCCAGCAGCCAAGGACAGGGTACCTCTTTAGGTGGCTACACCTTC. This rearrangement joins TRBV4-1 to TRBJ1-2; 7 nucleotides agree with TRBD1. With V trimmed by 1 base and J by 7 bases, 12 bases remained unmatched. From germline, CDR1 is MGHRA and CDR2 YSYEKL. This CDR3 region has 16 residues.

J is TRBJ2-3 and V is TRBV18, with D maybe TRBD1 (6 bases). Trimming pared 2 bases from V and 2 bases from J, leaving 14 bases between. Germline lookup yields CDR1 KGHSH and CDR2 LQKENI. This CDR3 comprises 16 residues. This CDR3 is CASSPSTGTFTDTQYF. In nucleotides, the CDR3 is TGTGCCAGCTCACCATCTACAGGGACCTTCACAGATACGCAGTATTTT.

This chain links TRBV19 with TRBJ2-5, with 7 positions matching TRBD1. The ends lost 5 bases at V and 4 bases at J; junction bases unmatched: 13. Germline CDR1 reads LNHDA; CDR2 reads SQIVND (reference sequence). This CDR3 spans 16 amino acids. CDR3 region: CASSAPGRGNGETQYF. Here the CDR3 DNA reads TGTGCCAGTAGTGCCCCGGGCAGGGGGAATGGAGAGACCCAGTACTTC.